This TCR beta chain is from a study of cytomegalovirus exposure and HLA in healthy donors (dated by TCRdb to about 2017). Study-level background: An earlier analysis of some 600 of the donors reported 276 Gb of sequence data and around 100 million unique TCR beta sequences obtained from about 200 million T cells. About 310 gigabases of sequencing data and tens of millions of unique TCR sequences were included in an early release covering around 650 HLA-typed donors. Among the roughly 400 genotyped donors, approximately 82% belonged to the genetic ancestry cluster associated with self-reported Caucasian donors. The study was designed to test whether signatures of past pathogen exposure could be identified by cataloging public T cell receptors. Using immunosequencing, the study profiled T cell repertoires from some 670 subjects and related those repertoires to cytomegalovirus serostatus. Besides the first cohort of approximately 710 subjects, a separate validation cohort made up of over 95 different subjects was used. To predict cytomegalovirus infection status, the study combined high-throughput TCR immunosequencing, statistical association of individual TCRs with disease status, and machine learning. To study patterns of TCR occurrence, a later analysis re-analyzed previously published TCR beta repertoires from around 670 donors and added high-resolution HLA genotyping. Rather than drawing on any new phenotypic data, the later analysis identified candidate immune exposures from TCR beta sequences and the way those sequences occurred across donors. In an earlier analysis of 587 of the donors, high-throughput TCR beta sequencing was used to judge whether each TCR beta V gene segment behaved as functional or pseudogenic. Donor age, sex, ethnicity and CMV serostatus were compiled together with the repertoire data. In a later genetic analysis, genome-wide SNP genotypes for about 65% of the roughly 670 donors were used, and that subset was treated as a discovery cohort. Every discovery cohort repertoire had been produced on one sequencing platform. Class I and class II HLA loci were covered by the typing at four-digit resolution. The number of donors typed differed by locus, with roughly 620-630 for A, B, C, DRB1 and DQB1, roughly 520 for DQA1, 600 to 610 for DPA1, and around 450 for DPB1. About 5 DR-DQ haplotypes were handled as single units for association and clustering, since linkage in the cohort was strong. Among about 390 genotyped donors of the cohort, an average of around 240,000 unique TCR beta nucleotide sequences were sequenced per donor, around 20% of them non-productive.

Overall study outcomes, separate from this receptor: The study listed 164 TCR beta chains as associated with cytomegalovirus. A later analysis found that most CMV-associated TCR beta chains appeared HLA-restricted, with HLA associations seemingly driven largely by CMV exposure. Some IMGT-functional V segments, including TRBV6-2 and TRBV6-3, could not be distinguished by the 87-base-pair reads and were therefore excluded. According to a later analysis, parvovirus B19, influenza, CMV and Epstein-Barr virus appeared linked to several top co-occurrence clusters. In both the original and validation cohorts, the classifier was reported to diagnose cytomegalovirus status with high specificity and sensitivity. A cluster of highly shared sequence variants was judged likely to represent a technical artifact of the sequencing pipeline. The authors suggested that the approach could potentially be extended to other disease states and immunological phenotypes. This cohort had only TCR beta chains sequenced, and the lack of alpha or paired-chain data limited which features could be detected. Across donors, most TCR sequences were observed very rarely, whereas some public TCRs were present in many individuals. In an earlier analysis of over 550 of the donors, most TCR beta V segments were observed in productive rearrangements about 87% or about 30% of the time, broadly matching IMGT annotations. When HLA alleles, especially DR and DQ, strongly co-occurred, TCR associations were difficult to assign to individual alleles. Compared with equally common non-associated chains, HLA-associated TCR beta chains in a later analysis were more clonally expanded and had lower generation probabilities. Compared with the roughly 600-donor mean, donors in an Asian-associated ancestry cluster had fewer N-insertions in productive TCRs, according to a later genetic analysis. In a later analysis, TCR association rates were found to vary across HLA loci, with the most associated TCRs seen for DRB1 alleles and the fewest for HLA-C alleles. The earlier analysis of approximately 590 of the donors excluded roughly 17 rarely observed V segments, including chromosome 9 orphons, because counts were too low. A further reported finding was that TCR beta sequences accurately predicted the HLA-A and HLA-B alleles for most subjects in the first cohort. Linkage disequilibrium might explain the correlated functional status among segregating V segments, but an unknown experimental factor could not be excluded. A later analysis associated about 18,000 TCR beta sequences with specific HLA alleles at a false discovery rate of 0.05. Roughly uniform sequencing depth across donors was assumed in presence/absence analyses, although this assumption may not hold. HLA typing was unavailable for some donors at each locus, so association tests used only the typed subset. Three of the identified cytomegalovirus-associated TCR beta chains were confirmed in vitro to be specific for cytomegalovirus antigens. Immune exposure information for the cohort was limited to CMV serostatus. A later genetic analysis associated a missense DCLRE1C variant with V-gene and J-gene trimming of TCR beta chains, and an independent cohort replicated the association.

Library creation used the immunoSEQ multiplex PCR assay. For the multiplex PCR, a mixture combining 60 forward primers for TCR Vbeta segments and 13 reverse primers for TCR Jbeta segments was used. The CDR3 region of rearranged TCR beta genes was amplified from genomic DNA by a multiplex PCR assay. Amplified TCR beta libraries were sequenced as 87-base-pair reads on the Illumina HiSeq System. From the authors' description of their analysis: A later analysis tallied roughly 76 million unique TCR beta chains across the 666 repertoires, and approximately 9.9 million of those chains were shared by two or more donors. Raw reads were error-corrected and collapsed into unique sequences with a nearest-neighbor algorithm that merged closely related sequences to remove PCR and sequencing errors. To assign V, D and J gene segments, CDR3 sequences were aligned to IMGT reference sequences. For a sequence to be retained, at least a six-nucleotide match to both a V gene segment and a J gene segment was required. A rearrangement was called productive if the CDR3 had no stop codons and remained in frame with V and J, and every other rearrangement was called non-productive. CDR3 was defined according to IMGT convention as the region running from the second conserved V-encoded cysteine to the conserved J-encoded phenylalanine. In an earlier analysis of more than 550 of the donors, sequences lacking an unambiguous match to a single V gene segment were excluded. In an earlier analysis of 587 of the donors, V segments were called functional above 56.7% productive rearrangements and were called segregating when the between-donor standard deviation exceeded 5%. To diagnose cytomegalovirus status from the catalog of TCR beta chain sequences, a statistical classification framework was built. A later analysis assigned V and J genes by comparing TCR nucleotide sequences with IMGT/GENE-DB human TR gene sequences. The TCRdist pipeline was used in a later analysis to assign CDR3 sequences and most-parsimonious VDJ recombination scenarios. A later analysis defined each TCR beta chain by its CDR3 amino acid sequence plus V-gene family, and excluded reads lacking a unique V-gene family. A later analysis removed roughly 590 highly shared, low-generation-probability nucleotide sequences to deal with suspected cross-contamination and a sequencing artifact. In a later analysis, a clonal expansion index for each public chain was calculated from normalized within-repertoire ranks of inferred template counts. In a later analysis, generation probabilities were computed with a VDJ recombination model fitted to out-of-frame rearrangements, and the resulting probabilities were checked against IGoR. In a later analysis, hypergeometric tests were used to score TCR-TCR, TCR-HLA and TCR-CMV co-occurrence, with a repertoire-size bias correction applied to TCR pairs. To estimate false discovery rates, a later analysis permuted the HLA or CMV assignments 20 times. In a later analysis, co-occurring TCRs were grouped using DBSCAN, with TCRdist sequence similarity added in when clustering inside HLA-allele-positive subsets. Co-occurrence clustering excluded repertoires with fewer than 30,000 or more than 120,000 public chains, plus five with anomalous nucleotide sharing. TCRdb's version of the immuneACCESS table is confined to in-frame rearrangements and falls short of the full clone set. An unresolved V gene accounts for under half of the shortfall where checked; the remainder is of unknown origin. Clone size and V and J calls were adopted from that table, with D and trimming inferred from the DNA. The sample data list roughly 160,000 clones, and roughly four fifths of these were observed just once. Clones ranked in the top ten supply around 11% of the sample.

In total, roughly 670 healthy bone marrow donors made up the cohort. At the time of sampling, every cohort member was nominally healthy, though immune exposures that went unrecorded were likely present. The donor tested CMV seropositive and was one of the 289 seropositive cohort members. Every donor gave a peripheral blood sample, and the peripheral blood mononuclear cells from that sample were used for TCR beta sequencing. The Qiagen DNeasy Blood Extraction Kit was used to extract genomic DNA from the blood cell samples. V is shortened by 4 bases, J by 6 bases, and the region joining them spans 15 bases. In the germline V gene (reference sequence), CDR1 corresponds to GTSNPN and CDR2 to SVGIG. From its cysteine to its phenylalanine, the CDR3 spans 13 amino acids. Only the CDR3 DNA is retained, 39 bases long and in frame from the first base. This clone was counted many times. It lacks a known antigen. No base quality information exists; no much larger clone differs at one position.

Recombination linked TRBV30 to TRBJ1-1; the D region possibly corresponds to TRBD1 (5 bases align). This TCR was recovered from a man aged 50 to 59 in good health and CMV-seropositive. The sample consisted of PBMCs. The nucleotide sequence is TGTGCCTGGACTCCGGACCCGGGGGCTGAAGCTTTCTTT. This is translated as CAWTPDPGAEAFF. The CDR3 plus the reference TRBV30 and TRBJ1-1 genes for the other parts give the full variable domain: SQTIHQWPATLVQPVGSPLSLECTVEGTSNPNLYWYRQAAGRGLQLLFYSVGIGQISSEVPQNLSASRPQDRQFILSSKKLLLSDSGFYLCAWTPDPGAEAFFGQGTRLTVV.